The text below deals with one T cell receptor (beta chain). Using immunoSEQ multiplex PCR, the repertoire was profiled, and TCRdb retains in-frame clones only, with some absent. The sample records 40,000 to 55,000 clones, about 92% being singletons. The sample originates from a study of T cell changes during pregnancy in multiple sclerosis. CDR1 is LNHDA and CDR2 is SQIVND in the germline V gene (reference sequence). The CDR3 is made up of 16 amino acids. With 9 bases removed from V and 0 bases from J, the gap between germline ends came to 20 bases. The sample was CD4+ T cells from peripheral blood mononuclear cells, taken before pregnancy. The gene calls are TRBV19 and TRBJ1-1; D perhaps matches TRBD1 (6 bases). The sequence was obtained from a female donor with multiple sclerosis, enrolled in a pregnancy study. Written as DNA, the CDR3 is TGTGCCAGCACCGTGCAGGGGACCCCCATGAACACTGAAGCTTTCTTT. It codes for CASTVQGTPMNTEAFF.